The rows below give T cell receptor beta chains drawn from one sample of a study of shared clonotypes between healthy human individuals. Here immunoSEQ multiplex PCR was the method, and the copy in TCRdb shows in-frame clones only, minus some. The data contain roughly 2,000,000 clones, about 95% of them singletons. Material: naive CD8+ T cells sorted from blood. The receptors shown here come from a man aged 18-30 years in good health. Each CDR3 is given with its conserved first and last residue.

V,CDR3
TRBV2,CASKGDPLGGEQFF
TRBV11-2,CASSFFNSGANVLTF
TRBV11-2,CASSPGGTATYEQYF
TRBV14,CASSQWGASTDTQYF
TRBV4-3,CASSQEPTSYEQYF
TRBV9,CASSPGLAAYNEQFF
TRBV18,CASSPPRGVLAGVYNEQFF
TRBV20-1,CSALGGAGYTF
TRBV19,CASSVHRVESPLHF
TRBV5-6,CASSLDLSGRHEQYF
TRBV7-6,CASSLRAEGQGDTDTQYF
TRBV4-3,CASSPEGSPNYGYTF
TRBV7-7,CASSSGWGTQETQYF
TRBV23-1,CASSQSAVGAGSNQPQHF
TRBV5-1,CASSSWDRSYEQYF
TRBV9,CASSVGGTGGMYEQYF
TRBV11-2,CASSLEDSGNTIYF
TRBV6-5,CASSPWISTGELFF